This record covers a single T cell receptor (beta chain). Its specificity is not known. The authors ran the immunoSEQ assay, v3.0, at survey level. The assay was immunoSEQ multiplex PCR, and TCRdb's table has in-frame clones only and misses some. This sample has about 28,000 clones, with over 80% found just once. The entry originates in a study of long-term antiretroviral therapy in people with HIV. The study's findings and limits: Dating from the mid-2000s to the late 2010s, the blood was possibly obtained under older ART regimens.

The CDR3 is made up of 15 amino acids. CDR1 is MNHNS and CDR2 is SASEGT in the germline V gene. The V end lost 6 bases, the J end lost 4 bases, and 19 bases lay between the germline ends. The chain recombines TRBV6-1 with TRBJ2-7; D possibly corresponds to TRBD1 (5 bases). This sequence was found in a man aged 18 to 35 with HIV. The sample here was unsorted PBMCs, taken 0.4 years after starting antiretroviral therapy. In DNA, the CDR3 is TGTGCCAGCAGCATTAGACAGTTGGATCCTTACGAGCAGTACTTC. Translating gives CASSIRQLDPYEQYF.